Following are 19 T cell receptor beta chains from one sample sequenced in a study of shared clonotypes between healthy human individuals. Clones were read by immunoSEQ multiplex PCR, and TCRdb kept only the in-frame ones, dropping some. Of millions of clones in the sample, roughly 92% were seen once. Material for sequencing was naive CD4+ T cells sorted from blood. The subset: CD45RA+ positively selected. The receptors originated from a man aged 18 to 30 in good health.

The V and J genes are TRBV19 and TRBJ2-1; D not certain. The CDR3 is 12 residues long. V was pared by 9 bases and J by 6 bases, with 12 bases between. The V gene's germline CDR1 is LNHDA and CDR2 SQIVND (reference sequence). The CDR3 DNA reads TGTGCCAGCAGCAGTAATGGCAATGAGCAGTTCTTC. Its protein product is CASSSNGNEQFF. Supplemented by reference TRBV19 and TRBJ2-1, the full variable domain reads DGGITQSPKYLFRKEGQNVTLSCEQNLNHDAMYWYRQDPGQGLRLIYYSQIVNDFQKGDIAEGYSVSREKKESFPLTVTSAQKNPTAFYLCASSSNGNEQFFGPGTRLTVL.

The chain links TRBV5-4 to TRBJ2-7; perhaps TRBD2 as D (5 bases). Deletions cut 3 bases from V and 2 bases from J, with 15 bases between. This CDR3 has 15 amino acids. From germline, CDR1 is SGHNT and CDR2 YYREEE (reference sequence). This CDR3 reads CASSSGSPGAYEQYF. Written as DNA, the CDR3 is TGTGCCAGCAGCTCGGGGTCCCCAGGAGCCTACGAGCAGTACTTC.

The chain employs TRBV6-5 and TRBJ1-1; maybe TRBD1 (5 bases). The V gene lost 6 bases and the J gene lost 1 base, with 9 bases spanning the gap. Germline V gives CDR1 MNHEY, CDR2 SVGAGI. The CDR3 loop spans 13 amino acids. The CDR3 nucleotides are TGTGCCAGCAGAGTGACAGAGAACACTGAAGCTTTCTTT. This codes for CASRVTENTEAFF.

This CDR3 reads CASSHAGTRDYGYTF. The CDR3 nucleotides are TGCGCCAGCAGCCACGCCGGGACCCGGGACTATGGCTACACCTTC. The rearrangement uses TRBV5-1 and TRBJ1-2, with a tentative D call TRBD1 (5 bases). The CDR3 covers 15 residues. CDR1 SGHRS and CDR2 YFSETQ come from the germline V gene. V was clipped by 4 bases and J by 3 bases, with 16 bases between them.

This clone was detected only once. V and J are TRBV29-1 and TRBJ2-7; 12 bases line up with TRBD2. The CDR3 contains 13 residues. J was trimmed by 7 bases and V by 5 bases; bases with no gene match: 6. Germline CDR1 SQVTM, CDR2 ANQGSEA. The CDR3 loop reads CSVRLAGAREQYF. CDR3 bases: TGCAGCGTTCGACTAGCGGGGGCCAGGGAGCAGTACTTC.

The chain uses TRBV7-9 and TRBJ2-1; 8 bases align to TRBD2. With 5 bases clipped from V and 0 bases from J, the junction kept 6 bases outside the gene matches. Germline V CDR1 and CDR2: SEHNR, FQNEAQ (reference sequence). The length of the CDR3 is 16 residues. The CDR3 coding sequence is TGTGCCAGCAGCCTGACTAGCGTTAGCTCCTACAATGAGCAGTTCTTC. This translates into CASSLTSVSSYNEQFF.

The V call is TRBV6-6, the J call TRBJ1-2; D not certain. The CDR3 is 12 amino acids. The V end lost 6 bases, the J end lost 7 bases, and 12 bases lay between the germline ends. The germline V gene has CDR1 MNHNY and CDR2 SVGAGI (reference sequence). CDR3 residues: CASSPLDGGYTF. The CDR3, as DNA: TGTGCCAGCAGCCCCTTGGACGGTGGCTACACCTTC.

This clone showed up just once. The chain uses TRBV5-4 and TRBJ2-7; D gene ambiguous. The CDR3 spans 12 residues. The V gene's germline CDR1 is SGHNT and CDR2 YYREEE (reference sequence). Trimming took 2 bases from V and 4 from J, leaving 7 bases between them. The CDR3 DNA reads as TGTGCCAGCAGCTTTGACAAGTACGAGCAGTACTTC. Amino acid sequence: CASSFDKYEQYF. The full variable domain, with the rest looked up from reference TRBV5-4 and TRBJ2-7, is ETGVTQSPTHLIKTRGQQVTLRCSSQSGHNTVSWYQQALGQGPQFIFQYYREEENGRGNFPPRFSGLQFPNYSSELNVNALELDDSALYLCASSFDKYEQYFGPGTRLTVT.

The genes are TRBV5-1 and TRBJ1-3, with D possibly matching TRBD1 (6 bases). The CDR3 has 15 residues. In germline, CDR1 is SGHRS, CDR2 YFSETQ. V lost 3 bases to trimming and J lost 1 base, with 11 bases between them. The CDR3 region is CASSSDTGSGNTIYF. The CDR3 DNA is TGCGCCAGCAGCTCGGATACAGGGTCTGGAAACACCATATATTTT.

The genes are TRBV25-1 and TRBJ2-6; D may be TRBD1 (6 bases). The germline V gene encodes CDR1 MGHDK and CDR2 SYGVNS. Trimming took off 5 bases at V and 2 bases at J, with 7 bases between the two ends. The CDR3 has 14 residues. The CDR3 protein is CASSRDTGANVLTF. The DNA of the CDR3 is TGTGCCAGCAGTCGGGACACTGGGGCCAACGTCCTGACTTTC.

Note on this clone: The junction departs from the called germline gene at one end, perhaps through a read error. The chain combines TRBV23-1 with TRBJ2-4; TRBD1 agrees at 11 bases. TRBV23-1 qualifies as an ORF whose function is uncertain. CDR3 size: 14 residues. CDR3 amino acids: CASSQRTGGEVENF. The CDR3 DNA reads TGCGCCAGCAGTCAAAGGACAGGGGGCGAGGTGGAGAACTTC.

The V gene is TRBV2, the J gene TRBJ2-3; no clear D gene. This CDR3 contains 12 residues. Trimming pared 3 bases from V and 7 bases from J, leaving 8 bases between. CDR1 is SNHLY, CDR2 FYNNEI, per germline. CDR3 coding DNA: TGTGCCAGCAGTGAGTCGAGGCATACGCAGTATTTT. It is translated as CASSESRHTQYF. The whole variable domain, filled in from reference TRBV2 and TRBJ2-3, reads EPEVTQTPSHQVTQMGQEVILRCVPISNHLYFYWYRQILGQKVEFLVSFYNNEISEKSEIFDDQFSVERPDGSNFTLKIRSTKLEDSAMYFCASSESRHTQYFGPGTRLTVL.

The chain is built from TRBV27 and TRBJ2-7, with TRBD1 as a possible D gene (5 bases). The CDR3 runs to 15 residues. The V gene lost 2 bases and the J gene lost 6 bases, with 17 bases spanning the gap. The germline V gene has CDR1 MNHEY and CDR2 SMNVEV (reference sequence). In DNA form, the CDR3 reads TGTGCCAGCAGTTTAAAGGGTACTGACAGCCGCGAGCAGTACTTC. Residues: CASSLKGTDSREQYF.

V and J are TRBV5-6 and TRBJ2-1; maybe TRBD2 (6 bases). Trimming stripped 6 bases from V and 5 bases from J, with 24 bases between. This CDR3 contains 17 residues. CDR1 and CDR2 (germline): SGHDT, YYEEEE. DNA for the CDR3: TGTGCCAGCACCTCCGTCGATCTGGAGGGCCCTCACAATGAGCAGTTCTTC. Residues: CASTSVDLEGPHNEQFF.

This clone showed up just once. Other DNA sequences in the sample encode the same CDR3. The rearrangement joins TRBV6-4 to TRBJ1-1; tentatively, D is TRBD1 (5 bases). The CDR3 sequence is 13 residues long. Looked up from germline, CDR1 is MRHNA and CDR2 is SNTAGT. V dropped 5 bases and J dropped 1 base, with 8 bases sitting between them. The CDR3 reads CASSSTANTEAFF. As DNA, the CDR3 is TGTGCCAGCAGTTCGACAGCGAACACTGAAGCTTTCTTT.

The chain recombines TRBV7-9 with TRBJ2-5, with D unclear. V shed 5 bases and J shed 1 base, with 8 bases lying between them. The CDR3 has 13 amino acids. The germline CDR1 and CDR2 sequences are SEHNR and FQNEAQ (reference sequence). The CDR3: CASSRAAQETQYF. CDR3 coding DNA: TGTGCCAGCAGCCGCGCCGCCCAAGAGACCCAGTACTTC.

This chain uses TRBV5-1 with TRBJ1-6; D not certain. Germline CDR1 and CDR2: SGHRS and YFSETQ. The CDR3 runs to 16 residues. V lost 5 bases, J lost 6 bases, and 18 bases lay in between. The CDR3 protein is CASSSDVDLGNSPLHF. CDR3 in DNA: TGCGCCAGCAGTTCGGACGTGGATCTGGGTAATTCACCCCTCCACTTT.

The chain combines TRBV30 with TRBJ1-2; unclear D gene. Per the germline V gene, CDR1 is GTSNPN and CDR2 is SVGIG (reference sequence). Trimming removed 2 bases from V and 2 bases from J, with 9 bases in between. The CDR3 spans 13 residues. The CDR3 spells CAWSFRKNYGYTF. The CDR3 nucleotides are TGTGCCTGGAGTTTTCGAAAGAACTATGGCTACACCTTC. Drawing the rest from reference TRBV30 and TRBJ1-2, the complete variable domain is SQTIHQWPATLVQPVGSPLSLECTVEGTSNPNLYWYRQAAGRGLQLLFYSVGIGQISSEVPQNLSASRPQDRQFILSSKKLLLSDSGFYLCAWSFRKNYGYTFGSGTRLTVV.

V is TRBV10-3 and J is TRBJ2-3; a possible D gene is TRBD2 (6 bases). This CDR3 is 14 amino acids long. The V gene lost 10 bases and the J gene lost 3 bases, with 17 bases spanning the gap. Germline lookup yields CDR1 ENHRY and CDR2 SYGVKD. The CDR3 reads CATWDLGRTDTQYF. The CDR3 coding sequence is TGTGCCACCTGGGACTTGGGGAGGACAGATACGCAGTATTTT.